This entry describes one TCR beta chain. Its antigen is as yet unknown. The data derive from a study of post-analysis software for immune sequencing data. The overall study: Both relapsing-remitting and secondary progressive multiple sclerosis featured among the disease courses, as did progressive-relapsing multiple sclerosis. Study outcomes and limitations: Normalized Chao1 diversity was significantly reduced in patients versus controls. The five TRBV segments detected at higher frequency in patients than in controls included TRBV5-6, TRBV5-1 and TRBV20-1.

Presence of unique molecular identifiers characterized the TCR beta cDNA libraries. TCRdb processed the PCR reads anew with MiXCR; each CDR3 protein has one entry. This table holds hundreds of thousands of distinct CDR3 sequences, approximately 59% found once. The CDR3 runs 14 residues. With 0 bases removed from V and 4 bases from J, the gap between germline ends came to 7 bases. Germline CDR1 reads LGHNA; CDR2 reads YSLEER. The clonotype was recovered from a girl aged 2-10 years with multiple sclerosis. The V gene is TRBV4-3, the J gene TRBJ1-5, with D possibly being TRBD1 (5 bases). Sequencing was carried out using blood. CDR3 bases: TGCGCCAGCAGCCAAGAGGCAGGGAATCAGCCCCAGCATTTT. This sequence encodes CASSQEAGNQPQHF.